This T cell receptor beta chain was captured by sequencing in a study of T cell repertoires in cytomegalovirus infection. Points on this clonotype: What it binds is not known.

CDR1 and CDR2 (germline): SGHVS, FNYEAQ. The V and J ends lost 1 base and 2 bases, in that order; junction bases with no gene match: 5. This CDR3 has 16 residues. TCRdb recomputed calls from the reads with MiXCR, one row per CDR3 protein. The sample carries some 800,000 distinct CDR3 sequences, 25% to 35% recorded once. J is TRBJ1-2 and V is TRBV7-6, with 9 bases that match TRBD1. The receptor was derived from a human donor in good health (CMV status not recorded). Some clones in this sample may be carry-over from other donors' samples. The starting material was cultured CD8+ T cells from PBMCs, obtained from culture after CMV antigen stimulation. This CDR3 reads CASSLDTQGANYGYTF. In DNA form, the CDR3 reads TGTGCCAGCAGCTTAGATACACAGGGGGCGAACTATGGCTACACCTTC.